These 12 T cell receptor beta chains originate from one sample sequenced in a study of T cell changes during pregnancy in multiple sclerosis. Here immunoSEQ multiplex PCR was the method, and the copy in TCRdb shows in-frame clones only, minus some. The sample holds around 70,000 clones; 92% are singletons and the top ten take around 0.27%. Source: CD4+ T cells from peripheral blood mononuclear cells, taken after pregnancy. These receptors originate from a female donor with multiple sclerosis, enrolled in a pregnancy study.

The chain carries TRBV5-1 and TRBJ2-3, with D perhaps TRBD1 (5 bases). The V gene's germline CDR1 is SGHRS and CDR2 YFSETQ. This CDR3 is 15 amino acids long. Trimming pared 4 bases from V and 0 bases from J, leaving 12 bases between. The CDR3 here is CASSQDTSSTDTQYF. In DNA, the CDR3 is TGCGCCAGCAGCCAGGACACTTCTAGCACAGATACGCAGTATTTT.

The chain joins TRBV5-8 to TRBJ2-7, with TRBD2 as a possible D gene (5 bases). Between the trimmed V and J ends, which lost 5 bases and 1 base, there was a span of 16 bases. Germline-derived CDR1 and CDR2 are SGHTS and YDEGEE. CDR3 length: 15 residues. In nucleotides, the CDR3 is TGTGCCAGCAGGTTACCCGGGGTGGGATCCTACGAGCAGTACTTC. As protein: CASRLPGVGSYEQYF.

The chain has TRBV18 and TRBJ2-7, with TRBD1 as a possible D gene (6 bases). Per the germline V gene, CDR1 is KGHSH and CDR2 is LQKENI. This CDR3 region has 15 residues. V lost 5 bases, J lost 0 bases, and 14 bases lay in between. CDR3 sequence (DNA): TGTGCCAGCTCAAACCGGGACACCCGCTCCTACGAGCAGTACTTC. It encodes CASSNRDTRSYEQYF.

This chain links TRBV6-6 with TRBJ1-3; no definite D call. V was pared by 6 bases and J by 4 bases, with 19 bases between. In germline, CDR1 is MNHNY, CDR2 SVGAGI (reference sequence). The CDR3 extends over 16 amino acids. CDR3 amino acids: CASSSILPSRGNTIYF. In DNA, the CDR3 is TGTGCCAGCAGCTCTATTCTCCCTAGTCGAGGAAACACCATATATTTT.

The table lists this clone with a count of one. The chain links TRBV19 to TRBJ2-5, with D possibly being TRBD1 (5 bases). From germline, CDR1 is LNHDA and CDR2 SQIVND (reference sequence). V was cut by 10 bases and J by 1 base, with 16 bases left in between. The CDR3 loop spans 14 amino acids. CDR3 amino acids: CATKGSPSQETQYF. The CDR3 region has the DNA TGTGCCACCAAGGGGTCCCCCAGCCAAGAGACCCAGTACTTC.

The chain joins TRBV6-1 to TRBJ1-2; tentatively, D is TRBD1 (5 bases). CDR3 size: 16 residues. Looked up from germline, CDR1 is MNHNS and CDR2 is SASEGT. Trimming took off 2 bases at V and 8 bases at J, with 21 bases between the two ends. CDR3 nucleotides: TGTGCCAGCAGTGAACCCGAGGGGAGGACCCTTGGGGGCTACACCTTC. It codes for CASSEPEGRTLGGYTF.

The DNA for the CDR3 is TGTGCCAGCTCCCCATACAGGGGGCGACAAGAGACCCAGTACTTC. As protein: CASSPYRGRQETQYF. The chain couples TRBV18 to TRBJ2-5; 9 bases fit TRBD1. CDR3 size: 15 residues. From germline, CDR1 is KGHSH and CDR2 LQKENI. V gave up 6 bases and J gave up 2 bases; unmatched junction bases: 7.

CDR3 in amino acids: CASSFEGVYGELFF. The CDR3 coding sequence is TGTGCCAGCAGCTTTGAGGGGGTTTACGGGGAGCTGTTTTTT. The chain links TRBV5-8 to TRBJ2-2, with D tentatively TRBD1 (6 bases). CDR1 is SGHTS, CDR2 YDEGEE, per germline. Deletions cut 2 bases from V and 7 bases from J, with 12 bases between. The CDR3 is 14 amino acids.

For the CDR3, the DNA is TGTGCCAGCAGCTTAATTCGGGGACTTAACACCGGGGAGCTGTTTTTT. As protein: CASSLIRGLNTGELFF. The V and J genes are TRBV7-9 and TRBJ2-2; weak D call: TRBD2 (6 bases). CDR1 is SEHNR and CDR2 is FQNEAQ in the germline V gene (reference sequence). Trimming shortened V by 2 bases and J by 2 bases, and 12 bases separated the two germline ends. The CDR3 runs to 16 residues.

The chain combines TRBV15 with TRBJ2-7; D is undetermined. V dropped 0 bases and J dropped 0 bases, with 12 bases sitting between them. Looked up from germline, CDR1 is LNHNV and CDR2 is YYDKDF (reference sequence). CDR3 length equals 16 residues. CDR3 nucleotides: TGTGCCACCAGCAGAGATCTAGTGGCAGCCTCCTACGAGCAGTACTTC. As protein: CATSRDLVAASYEQYF.

The chain recombines TRBV28 with TRBJ1-5, with TRBD1 matching over 9 bases. The CDR3 runs to 16 residues. The germline CDR1 and CDR2 sequences are MDHEN and SYDVKM. V was clipped by 4 bases and J by 1 base; unmatched bases: 5. The DNA for the CDR3 is TGTGCCAGCAGTTATACAGGGGGCCTGAGCAATCAGCCCCAGCATTTT. Translation: CASSYTGGLSNQPQHF.

The V call is TRBV19, the J call TRBJ1-1; D is possibly TRBD1 (5 bases). This CDR3 spans 13 amino acids. V gave up 5 bases and J gave up 4 bases, with 11 bases separating them. Per the germline V gene, CDR1 is LNHDA and CDR2 is SQIVND (reference sequence). The DNA of the CDR3 is TGTGCCAGTAGTTCCCAGGGTCCCACTGAAGCTTTCTTT. Its protein product is CASSSQGPTEAFF.